This T cell receptor beta chain was captured by sequencing in a study of blood T cell repertoires in COVID-19. Overall study context: COVID-19 samples collected from the United States, Italy and Spain covered acute and convalescent phases.

Enrolment of Seattle patients took place during active infection, and they were followed longitudinally. The V end lost 0 bases, the J end lost 5 bases, and 19 bases lay between the germline ends. CDR1 is GTSNPN and CDR2 is SVGIG in the germline V gene (reference sequence). The CDR3 contains 16 residues. The table came from immunoSEQ multiplex PCR; TCRdb's copy has only in-frame clones and leaves some out. The data hold around 340,000 clones, with 75% to 90% observed a single time. The receptor was derived from a woman between 55 and 75 years old with COVID-19, enrolled during active disease. The sequenced material came from peripheral blood. The V call is TRBV30, the J call TRBJ2-5; D possibly corresponds to TRBD2 (6 bases). CDR3 sequence reads: CAWSVWRGGSRETQYF. DNA of the CDR3: TGTGCCTGGAGTGTTTGGCGGGGCGGCTCCCGGGAGACCCAGTACTTC.